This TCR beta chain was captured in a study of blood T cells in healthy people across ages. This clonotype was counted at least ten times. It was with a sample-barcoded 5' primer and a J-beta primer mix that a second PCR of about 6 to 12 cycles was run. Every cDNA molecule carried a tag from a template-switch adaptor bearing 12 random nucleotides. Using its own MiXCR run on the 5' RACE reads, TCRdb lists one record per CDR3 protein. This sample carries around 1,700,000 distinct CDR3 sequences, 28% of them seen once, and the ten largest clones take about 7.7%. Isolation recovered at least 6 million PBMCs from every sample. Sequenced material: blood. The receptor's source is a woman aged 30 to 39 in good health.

The CDR3 nucleotides read TGTGCCAGCTCACAGGCGGTCATGGCGGCTTCTAGCACAGATACGCAGTATTTT. This encodes CASSQAVMAASSTDTQYF. The rearrangement joins TRBV18 to TRBJ2-3; no firm D call. Looked up from germline, CDR1 is KGHSH and CDR2 is LQKENI. The CDR3 sequence is 18 residues long. V was pared by 4 bases and J by 0 bases, with 20 bases between.